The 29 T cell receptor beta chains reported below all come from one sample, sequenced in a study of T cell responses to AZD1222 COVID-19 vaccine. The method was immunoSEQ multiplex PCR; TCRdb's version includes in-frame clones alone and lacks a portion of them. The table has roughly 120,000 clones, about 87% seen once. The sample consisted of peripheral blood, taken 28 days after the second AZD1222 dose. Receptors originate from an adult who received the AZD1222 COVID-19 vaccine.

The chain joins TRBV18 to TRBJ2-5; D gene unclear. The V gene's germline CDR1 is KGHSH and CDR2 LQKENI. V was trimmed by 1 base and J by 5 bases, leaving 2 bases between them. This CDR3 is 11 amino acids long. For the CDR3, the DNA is TGTGCCAGCTCACCACGGGAGACCCAGTACTTC. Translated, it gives CASSPRETQYF.

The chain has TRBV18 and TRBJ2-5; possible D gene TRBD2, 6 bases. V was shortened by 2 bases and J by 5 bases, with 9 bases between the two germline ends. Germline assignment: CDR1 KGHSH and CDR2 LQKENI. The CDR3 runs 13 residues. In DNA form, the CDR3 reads TGTGCCAGCTCACCAGGGGGGTTGGAGACCCAGTACTTC. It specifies CASSPGGLETQYF.

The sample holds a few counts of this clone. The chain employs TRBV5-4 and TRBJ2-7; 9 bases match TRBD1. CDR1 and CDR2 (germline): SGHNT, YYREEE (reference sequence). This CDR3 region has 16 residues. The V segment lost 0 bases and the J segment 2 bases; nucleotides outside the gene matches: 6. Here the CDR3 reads CASSLGGGQGTYEQYF. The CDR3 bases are TGTGCCAGCAGCTTGGGTGGCGGACAGGGGACCTACGAGCAGTACTTC. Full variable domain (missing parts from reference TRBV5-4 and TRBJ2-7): ETGVTQSPTHLIKTRGQQVTLRCSSQSGHNTVSWYQQALGQGPQFIFQYYREEENGRGNFPPRFSGLQFPNYSSELNVNALELDDSALYLCASSLGGGQGTYEQYFGPGTRLTVT.

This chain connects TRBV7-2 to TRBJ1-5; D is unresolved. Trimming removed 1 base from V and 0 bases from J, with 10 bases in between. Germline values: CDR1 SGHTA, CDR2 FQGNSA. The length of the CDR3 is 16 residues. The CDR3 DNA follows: TGTGCCAGCAGCTTAGGGGCAGCCTATAGCAATCAGCCCCAGCATTTT. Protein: CASSLGAAYSNQPQHF.

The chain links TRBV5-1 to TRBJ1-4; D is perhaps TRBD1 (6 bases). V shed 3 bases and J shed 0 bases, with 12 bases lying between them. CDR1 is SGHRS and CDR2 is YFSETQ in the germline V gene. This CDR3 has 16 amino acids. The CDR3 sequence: CASSSLDSPTNEKLFF. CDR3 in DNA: TGCGCCAGCAGCTCACTGGACAGTCCAACTAATGAAAAACTGTTTTTT.

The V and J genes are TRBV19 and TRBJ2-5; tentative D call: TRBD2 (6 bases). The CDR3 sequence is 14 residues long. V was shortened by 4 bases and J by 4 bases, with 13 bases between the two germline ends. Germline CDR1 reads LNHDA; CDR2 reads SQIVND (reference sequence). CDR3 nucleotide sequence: TGTGCCAGTAGTAGGACCCGGCGGGGAGAGACCCAGTACTTC. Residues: CASSRTRRGETQYF.

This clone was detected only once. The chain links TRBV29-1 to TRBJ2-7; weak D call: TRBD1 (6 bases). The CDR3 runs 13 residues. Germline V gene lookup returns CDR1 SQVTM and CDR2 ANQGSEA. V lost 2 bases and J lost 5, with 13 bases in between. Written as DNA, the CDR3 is TGCAGCGTTGAATCGGGCAGGGGAAACGAGCAGTACTTC. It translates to CSVESGRGNEQYF.

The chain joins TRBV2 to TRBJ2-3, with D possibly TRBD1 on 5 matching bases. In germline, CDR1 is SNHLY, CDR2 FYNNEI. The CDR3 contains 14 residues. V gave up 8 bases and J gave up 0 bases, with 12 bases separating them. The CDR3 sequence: CASSGQLSTDTQYF. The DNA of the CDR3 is TGTGCCAGCTCCGGACAACTAAGCACAGATACGCAGTATTTT.

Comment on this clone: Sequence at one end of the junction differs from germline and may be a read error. The CDR3 loop reads CASREGVSTDTQYF. In nucleotides, the CDR3 is TGTGCCAGCAGGGAAGGAGTGAGCACAGATACGCAGTATTTT. This chain connects TRBV6-1 to TRBJ2-3; D is unclear. Per germline, CDR1 MNHNS and CDR2 SASEGT. The CDR3 loop spans 14 amino acids.

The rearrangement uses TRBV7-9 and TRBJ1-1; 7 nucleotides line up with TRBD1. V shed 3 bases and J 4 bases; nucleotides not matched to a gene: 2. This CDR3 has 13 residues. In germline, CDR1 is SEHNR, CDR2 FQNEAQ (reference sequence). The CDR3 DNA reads TGTGCCAGCAGCTTGGGACAGACCACTGAAGCTTTCTTT. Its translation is CASSLGQTTEAFF.

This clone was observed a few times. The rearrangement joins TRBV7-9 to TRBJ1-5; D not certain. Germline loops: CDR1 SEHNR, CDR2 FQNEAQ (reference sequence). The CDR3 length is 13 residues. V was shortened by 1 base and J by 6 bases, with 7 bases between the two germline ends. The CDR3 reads CASSLDGIQPQHF. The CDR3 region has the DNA TGTGCCAGCAGCTTAGATGGGATTCAGCCCCAGCATTTT. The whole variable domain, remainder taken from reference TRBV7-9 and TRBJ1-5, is DTGVSQNPRHKITKRGQNVTFRCDPISEHNRLYWYRQTLGQGPEFLTYFQNEAQLEKSRLLSDRFSAERPKGSFSTLEIQRTEQGDSAMYLCASSLDGIQPQHFGDGTRLSIL.

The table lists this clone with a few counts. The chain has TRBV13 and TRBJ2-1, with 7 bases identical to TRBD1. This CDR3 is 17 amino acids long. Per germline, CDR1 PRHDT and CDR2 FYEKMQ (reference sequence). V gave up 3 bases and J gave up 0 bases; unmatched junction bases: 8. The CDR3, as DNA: TGTGCCAGCAGCTTTAACCGGGACAGCAGCTCCTACAATGAGCAGTTCTTC. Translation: CASSFNRDSSSYNEQFF.

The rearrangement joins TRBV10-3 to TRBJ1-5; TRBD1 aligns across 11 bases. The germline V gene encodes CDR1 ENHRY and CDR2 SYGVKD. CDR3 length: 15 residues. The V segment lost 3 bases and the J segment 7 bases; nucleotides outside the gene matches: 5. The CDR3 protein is CAISDSGQGAQPQHF. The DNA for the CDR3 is TGTGCCATCAGTGACTCAGGACAGGGGGCACAGCCCCAGCATTTT.

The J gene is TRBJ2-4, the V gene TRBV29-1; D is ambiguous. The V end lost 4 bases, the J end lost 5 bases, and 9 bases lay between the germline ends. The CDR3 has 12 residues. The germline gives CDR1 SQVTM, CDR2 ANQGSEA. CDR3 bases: TGCAGCGTTGTAGTGGCAGAAAACATTCAGTACTTC. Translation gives CSVVVAENIQYF.

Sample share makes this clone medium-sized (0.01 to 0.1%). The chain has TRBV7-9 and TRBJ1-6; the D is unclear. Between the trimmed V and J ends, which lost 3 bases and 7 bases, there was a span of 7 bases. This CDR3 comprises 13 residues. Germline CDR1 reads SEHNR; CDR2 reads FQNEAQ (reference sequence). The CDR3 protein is CASSFVENSPLHF. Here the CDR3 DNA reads TGTGCCAGCAGCTTTGTCGAGAATTCACCCCTCCACTTT.

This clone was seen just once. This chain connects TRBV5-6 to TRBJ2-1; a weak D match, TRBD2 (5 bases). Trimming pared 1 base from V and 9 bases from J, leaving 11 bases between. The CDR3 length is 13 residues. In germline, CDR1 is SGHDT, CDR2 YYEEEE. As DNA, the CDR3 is TGTGCCAGCAGCTTGACGGGGAAGAGTGAGCAGTTCTTC. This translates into CASSLTGKSEQFF.

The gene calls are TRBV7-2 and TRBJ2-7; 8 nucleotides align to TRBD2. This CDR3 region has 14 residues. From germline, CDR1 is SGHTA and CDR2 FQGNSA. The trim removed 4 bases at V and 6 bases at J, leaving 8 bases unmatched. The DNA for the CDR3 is TGTGCCAGCAGCTCGGGGGGGCCTGGACCCGAGCAGTACTTC. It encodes CASSSGGPGPEQYF.

CDR3 in DNA: TGTGCCAGCAGTTCACAGTCGAACACTGAAGCTTTCTTT. It is translated as CASSSQSNTEAFF. The rearrangement links TRBV12-3 or TRBV12-4 to TRBJ1-1; no firm D call. The CDR3 consists of 13 residues. V shed 4 bases and J shed 1 base, with 7 bases lying between them.

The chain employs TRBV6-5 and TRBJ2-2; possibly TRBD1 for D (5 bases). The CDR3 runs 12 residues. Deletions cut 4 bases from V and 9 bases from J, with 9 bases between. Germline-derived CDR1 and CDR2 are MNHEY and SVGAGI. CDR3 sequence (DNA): TGTGCCAGCAGTTCCCCAGGGAGGGAGCTGTTTTTT. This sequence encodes CASSSPGRELFF.

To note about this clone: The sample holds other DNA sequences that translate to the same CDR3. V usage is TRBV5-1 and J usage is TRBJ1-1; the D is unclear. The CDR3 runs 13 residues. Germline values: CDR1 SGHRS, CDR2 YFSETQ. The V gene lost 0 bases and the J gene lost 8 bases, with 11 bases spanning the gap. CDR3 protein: CASSLGANTEAFF. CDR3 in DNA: TGCGCCAGCAGCTTGGGGGCTAATACAGAAGCTTTCTTT. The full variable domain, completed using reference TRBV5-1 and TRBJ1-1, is KAGVTQTPRYLIKTRGQQVTLSCSPISGHRSVSWYQQTPGQGLQFLFEYFSETQRNKGNFPGRFSGRQFSNSRSEMNVSTLELGDSALYLCASSLGANTEAFFGQGTRLTVV.

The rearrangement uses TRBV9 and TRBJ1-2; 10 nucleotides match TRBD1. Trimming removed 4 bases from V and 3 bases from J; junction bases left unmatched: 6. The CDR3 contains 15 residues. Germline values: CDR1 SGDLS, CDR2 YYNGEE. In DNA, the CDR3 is TGTGCCAGCAGCCCGGGGACAGGGGATTACTATGGCTACACCTTC. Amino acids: CASSPGTGDYYGYTF.

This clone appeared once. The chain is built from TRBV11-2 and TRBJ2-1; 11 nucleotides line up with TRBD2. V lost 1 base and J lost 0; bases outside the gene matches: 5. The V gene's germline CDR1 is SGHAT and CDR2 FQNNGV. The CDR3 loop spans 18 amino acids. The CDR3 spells CASSLGASGGLSYNEQFF. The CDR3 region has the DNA TGTGCCAGCAGCTTAGGGGCTAGCGGGGGGCTCTCCTACAATGAGCAGTTCTTC. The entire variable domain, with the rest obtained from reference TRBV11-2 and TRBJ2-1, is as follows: EAGVAQSPRYKIIEKRQSVAFWCNPISGHATLYWYQQILGQGPKLLIQFQNNGVVDDSQLPKDRFSAERLKGVDSTLKIQPAKLEDSAVYLCASSLGASGGLSYNEQFFGPGTRLTVL.

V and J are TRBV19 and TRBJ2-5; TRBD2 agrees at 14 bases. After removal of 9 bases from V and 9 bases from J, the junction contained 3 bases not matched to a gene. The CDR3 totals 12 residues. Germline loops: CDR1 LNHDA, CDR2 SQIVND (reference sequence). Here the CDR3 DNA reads TGTGCCAGCCGACTAGCGGGGGGGGCCCAGTACTTC. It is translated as CASRLAGGAQYF.

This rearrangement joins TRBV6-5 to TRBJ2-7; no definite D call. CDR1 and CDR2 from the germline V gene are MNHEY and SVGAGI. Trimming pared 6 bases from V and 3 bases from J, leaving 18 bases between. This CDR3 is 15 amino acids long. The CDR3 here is CASRGRAEQFYEQYF. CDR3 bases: TGTGCCAGCAGGGGTCGGGCTGAGCAGTTCTACGAGCAGTACTTC.

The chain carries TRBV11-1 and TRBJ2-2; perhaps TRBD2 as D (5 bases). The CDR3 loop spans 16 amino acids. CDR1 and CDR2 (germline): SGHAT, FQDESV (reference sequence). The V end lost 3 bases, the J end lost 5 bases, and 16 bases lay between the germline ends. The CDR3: CASSLAGKGLTGELFF. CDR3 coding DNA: TGTGCCAGCAGCTTGGCCGGGAAGGGTTTGACCGGGGAGCTGTTTTTT. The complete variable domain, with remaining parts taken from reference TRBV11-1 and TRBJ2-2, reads EAEVAQSPRYKITEKSQAVAFWCDPISGHATLYWYRQILGQGPELLVQFQDESVVDDSQLPKDRFSAERLKGVDSTLKIQPAELGDSAMYLCASSLAGKGLTGELFFGEGSRLTVL.

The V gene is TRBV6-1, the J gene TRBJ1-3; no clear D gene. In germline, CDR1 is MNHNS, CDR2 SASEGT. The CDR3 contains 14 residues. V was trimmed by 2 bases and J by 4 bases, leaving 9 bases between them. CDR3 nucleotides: TGTGCCAGCAGTGAACCTGGGGTGGGAAACACCATATATTTT. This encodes CASSEPGVGNTIYF.

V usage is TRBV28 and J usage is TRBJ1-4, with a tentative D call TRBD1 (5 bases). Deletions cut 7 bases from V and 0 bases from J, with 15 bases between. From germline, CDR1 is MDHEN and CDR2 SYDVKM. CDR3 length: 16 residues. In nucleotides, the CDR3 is TGTGCCAGCAACTCACAGCAGGGACCAACTAATGAAAAACTGTTTTTT. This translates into CASNSQQGPTNEKLFF.

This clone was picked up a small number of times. The CDR3 DNA reads as TGCGCCAGCAGCCAAGAAGGTGAAGCTTTCTTT. This gives the protein CASSQEGEAFF. V and J are TRBV4-3 and TRBJ1-1; D not certain. V was pared by 0 bases and J by 7 bases, with 3 bases between. This CDR3 contains 11 residues. Germline lookup yields CDR1 LGHNA and CDR2 YSLEER.

CDR3: CASSFLMNEQYF. The CDR3 nucleotides are TGTGCCAGCAGTTTCCTAATGAACGAGCAGTACTTC. The rearrangement uses TRBV28 and TRBJ2-7; D is unclear. The CDR3 has 12 amino acids. CDR1 and CDR2 from the germline V gene are MDHEN and SYDVKM. Trimming cost V 3 bases and J 5 bases, with 8 bases left between them.